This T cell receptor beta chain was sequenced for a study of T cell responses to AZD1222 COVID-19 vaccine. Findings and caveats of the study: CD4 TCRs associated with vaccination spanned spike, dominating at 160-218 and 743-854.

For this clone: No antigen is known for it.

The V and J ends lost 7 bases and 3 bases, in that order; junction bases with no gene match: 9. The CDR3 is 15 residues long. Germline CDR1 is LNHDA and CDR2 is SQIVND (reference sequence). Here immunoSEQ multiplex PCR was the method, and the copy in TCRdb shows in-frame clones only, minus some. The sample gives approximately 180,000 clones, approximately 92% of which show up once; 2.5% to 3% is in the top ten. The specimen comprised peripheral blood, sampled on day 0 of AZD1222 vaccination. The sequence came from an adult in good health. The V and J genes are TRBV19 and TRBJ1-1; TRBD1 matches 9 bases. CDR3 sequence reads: CASNSQGARDTEAFF. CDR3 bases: TGTGCCAGTAATTCACAGGGGGCCAGGGACACTGAAGCTTTCTTT. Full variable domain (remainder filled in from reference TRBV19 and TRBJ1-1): DGGITQSPKYLFRKEGQNVTLSCEQNLNHDAMYWYRQDPGQGLRLIYYSQIVNDFQKGDIAEGYSVSREKKESFPLTVTSAQKNPTAFYLCASNSQGARDTEAFFGQGTRLTVV.